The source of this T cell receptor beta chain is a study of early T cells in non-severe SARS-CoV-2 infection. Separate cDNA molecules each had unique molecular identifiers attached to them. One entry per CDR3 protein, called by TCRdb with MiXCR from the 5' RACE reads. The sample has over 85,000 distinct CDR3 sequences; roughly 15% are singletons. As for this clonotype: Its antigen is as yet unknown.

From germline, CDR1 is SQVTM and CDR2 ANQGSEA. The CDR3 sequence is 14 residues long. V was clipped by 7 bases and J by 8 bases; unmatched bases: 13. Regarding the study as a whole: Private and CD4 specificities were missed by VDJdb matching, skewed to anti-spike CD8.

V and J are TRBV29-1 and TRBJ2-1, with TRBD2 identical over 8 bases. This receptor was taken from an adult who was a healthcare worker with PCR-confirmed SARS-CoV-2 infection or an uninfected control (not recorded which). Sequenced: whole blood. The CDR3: CSAPRVAGNHEQFF. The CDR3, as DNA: TGCAGCGCTCCGAGGGTAGCGGGAAACCATGAGCAGTTCTTC.